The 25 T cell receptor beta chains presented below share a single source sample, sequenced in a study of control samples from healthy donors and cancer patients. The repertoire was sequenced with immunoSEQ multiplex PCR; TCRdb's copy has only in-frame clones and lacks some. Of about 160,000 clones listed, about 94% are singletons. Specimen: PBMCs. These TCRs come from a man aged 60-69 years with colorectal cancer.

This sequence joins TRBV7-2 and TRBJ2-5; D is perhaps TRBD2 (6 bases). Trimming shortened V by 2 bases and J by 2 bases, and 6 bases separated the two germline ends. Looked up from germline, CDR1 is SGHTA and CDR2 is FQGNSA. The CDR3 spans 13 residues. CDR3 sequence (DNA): TGTGCCAGCAGCTTACGGGGGCAAGAGACCCAGTACTTC. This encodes CASSLRGQETQYF. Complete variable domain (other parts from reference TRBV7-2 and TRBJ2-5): GAGVSQSPSNKVTEKGKDVELRCDPISGHTALYWYRQSLGQGLEFLIYFQGNSAPDKSGLPSDRFSAERTGGSVSTLTIQRTQQEDSAVYLCASSLRGQETQYFGPGTRLLVL.

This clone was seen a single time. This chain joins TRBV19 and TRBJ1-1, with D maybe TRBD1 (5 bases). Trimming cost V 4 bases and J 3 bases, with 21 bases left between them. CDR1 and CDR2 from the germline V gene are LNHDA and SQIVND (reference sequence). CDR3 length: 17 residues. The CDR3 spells CASSKGRWRESDTEAFF. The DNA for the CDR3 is TGTGCCAGTAGTAAGGGGAGGTGGAGGGAGAGCGACACTGAAGCTTTCTTT.

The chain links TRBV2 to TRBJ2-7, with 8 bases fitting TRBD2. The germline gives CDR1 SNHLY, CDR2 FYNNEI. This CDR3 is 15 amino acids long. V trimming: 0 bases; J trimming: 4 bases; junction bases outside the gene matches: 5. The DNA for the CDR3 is TGTGCCAGCAGTGAAGCTAGCGGGGCTCCATACGAGCAGTACTTC. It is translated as CASSEASGAPYEQYF.

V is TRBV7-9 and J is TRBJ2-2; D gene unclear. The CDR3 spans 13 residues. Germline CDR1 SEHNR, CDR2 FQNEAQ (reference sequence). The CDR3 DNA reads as TGTGCTAGCCAAGGCGGGAACACCGGGGAGCTGTTTTTT. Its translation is CASQGGNTGELFF.

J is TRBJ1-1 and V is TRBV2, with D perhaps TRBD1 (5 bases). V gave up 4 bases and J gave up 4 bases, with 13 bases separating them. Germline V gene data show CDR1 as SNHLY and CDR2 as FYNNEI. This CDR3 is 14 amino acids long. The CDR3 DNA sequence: TGTGCCAGCAGTGGACACCCCGGGGGCACTGAAGCTTTCTTT. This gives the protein CASSGHPGGTEAFF. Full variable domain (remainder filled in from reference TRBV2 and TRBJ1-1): EPEVTQTPSHQVTQMGQEVILRCVPISNHLYFYWYRQILGQKVEFLVSFYNNEISEKSEIFDDQFSVERPDGSNFTLKIRSTKLEDSAMYFCASSGHPGGTEAFFGQGTRLTVV.

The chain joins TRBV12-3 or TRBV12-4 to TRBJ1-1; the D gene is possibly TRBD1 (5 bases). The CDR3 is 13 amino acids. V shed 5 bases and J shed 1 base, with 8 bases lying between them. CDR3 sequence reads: CASSPTGNTEAFF. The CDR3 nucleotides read TGTGCCAGCAGTCCCACAGGGAACACTGAAGCTTTCTTT.

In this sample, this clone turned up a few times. The CDR3: CASSGTGNQPQHF. As DNA, the CDR3 is TGTGCCAGTAGCGGGACAGGGAATCAGCCCCAGCATTTT. The V and J genes are TRBV19 and TRBJ1-5, with 9 bases lining up with TRBD1. The germline CDR1 and CDR2 sequences are LNHDA and SQIVND (reference sequence). The V gene end was trimmed by 6 bases and the J gene end by 4 bases; junction bases not matched to a gene: 1. The CDR3 extends over 13 amino acids.

The CDR3 reads CASSVGLAGGIQETQYF. The CDR3 bases are TGTGCCAGCAGCGTAGGACTAGCGGGGGGTATACAAGAGACCCAGTACTTC. This chain links TRBV9 with TRBJ2-5; 13 nucleotides line up with TRBD2. The V gene's germline CDR1 is SGDLS and CDR2 YYNGEE. This CDR3 spans 17 amino acids. Unmatched junction bases numbered 4, after V lost 0 bases and J lost 2 bases.

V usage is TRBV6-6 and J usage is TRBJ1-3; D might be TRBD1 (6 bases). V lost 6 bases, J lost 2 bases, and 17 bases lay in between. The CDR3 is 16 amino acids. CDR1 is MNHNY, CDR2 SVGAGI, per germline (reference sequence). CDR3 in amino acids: CASSRPQGIAGNTIYF. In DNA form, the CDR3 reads TGTGCCAGCAGCCGCCCACAGGGAATTGCTGGAAACACCATATATTTT.

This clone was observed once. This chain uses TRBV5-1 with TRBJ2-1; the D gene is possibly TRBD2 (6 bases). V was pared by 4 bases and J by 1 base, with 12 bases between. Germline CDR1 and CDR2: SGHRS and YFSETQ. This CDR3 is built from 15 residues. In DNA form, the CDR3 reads TGCGCCAGCAGCCCCTCCGGGACTTCCTACAATGAGCAGTTCTTC. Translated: CASSPSGTSYNEQFF.

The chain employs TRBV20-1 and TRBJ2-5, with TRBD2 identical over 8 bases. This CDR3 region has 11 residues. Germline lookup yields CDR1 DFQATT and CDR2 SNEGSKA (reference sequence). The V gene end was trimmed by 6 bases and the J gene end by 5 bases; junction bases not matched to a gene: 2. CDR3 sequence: CSAPGGETQYF. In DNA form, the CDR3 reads TGCAGTGCCCCGGGGGGGGAGACCCAGTACTTC.

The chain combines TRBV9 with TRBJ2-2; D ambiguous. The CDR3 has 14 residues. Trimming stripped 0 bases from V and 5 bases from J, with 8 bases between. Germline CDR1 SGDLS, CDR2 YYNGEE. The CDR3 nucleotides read TGTGCCAGCAGCGTAGGACACGGAACCGGGGAGCTGTTTTTT. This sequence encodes CASSVGHGTGELFF.

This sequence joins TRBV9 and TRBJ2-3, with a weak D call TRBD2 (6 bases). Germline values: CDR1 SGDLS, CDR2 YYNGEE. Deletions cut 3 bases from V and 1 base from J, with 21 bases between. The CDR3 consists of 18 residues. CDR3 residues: CASSGRGRERPRTDTQYF. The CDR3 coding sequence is TGTGCCAGCAGCGGGAGAGGACGGGAGAGGCCCCGCACAGATACGCAGTATTTT.

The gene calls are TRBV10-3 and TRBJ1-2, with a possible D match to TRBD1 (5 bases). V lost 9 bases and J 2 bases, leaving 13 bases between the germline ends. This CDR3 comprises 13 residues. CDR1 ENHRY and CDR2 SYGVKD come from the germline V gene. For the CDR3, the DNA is TGTGCCATTGGGGGGGAACGGAACTATGGCTACACCTTC. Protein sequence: CAIGGERNYGYTF.

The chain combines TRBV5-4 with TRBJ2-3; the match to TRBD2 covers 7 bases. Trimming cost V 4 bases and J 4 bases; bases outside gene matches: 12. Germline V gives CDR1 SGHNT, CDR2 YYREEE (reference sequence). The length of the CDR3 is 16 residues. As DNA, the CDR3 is TGTGCCAGCAGCCCCGCGGTGACGGGGGGTGCAGATACGCAGTATTTT. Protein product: CASSPAVTGGADTQYF.

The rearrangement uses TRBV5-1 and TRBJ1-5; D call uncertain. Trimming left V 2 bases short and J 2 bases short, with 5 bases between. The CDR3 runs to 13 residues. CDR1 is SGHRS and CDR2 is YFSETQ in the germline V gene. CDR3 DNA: TGCGCCAGCAGCTTCGAGGGCAATCAGCCCCAGCATTTT. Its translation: CASSFEGNQPQHF.

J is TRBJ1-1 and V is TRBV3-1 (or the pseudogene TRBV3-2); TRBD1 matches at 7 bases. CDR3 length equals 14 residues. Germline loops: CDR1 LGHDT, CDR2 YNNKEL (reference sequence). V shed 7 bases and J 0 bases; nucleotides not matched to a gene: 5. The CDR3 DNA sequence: TGTGCCAGCACCCTAGGGGGCCTGAACACTGAAGCTTTCTTT. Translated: CASTLGGLNTEAFF.

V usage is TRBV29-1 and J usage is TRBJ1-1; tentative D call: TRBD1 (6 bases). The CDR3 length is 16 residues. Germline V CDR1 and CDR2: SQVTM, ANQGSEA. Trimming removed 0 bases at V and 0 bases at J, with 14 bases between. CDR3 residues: CSVEDLGASMNTEAFF. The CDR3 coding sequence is TGCAGCGTTGAAGATCTGGGGGCATCCATGAACACTGAAGCTTTCTTT.

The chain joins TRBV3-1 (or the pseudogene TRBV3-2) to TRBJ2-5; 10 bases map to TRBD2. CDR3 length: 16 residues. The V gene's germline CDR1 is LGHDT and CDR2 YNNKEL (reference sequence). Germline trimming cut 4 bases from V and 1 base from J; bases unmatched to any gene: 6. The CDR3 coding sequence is TGTGCCAGCAGCCTGACCGGGACTAGCGTCCAAGAGACCCAGTACTTC. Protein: CASSLTGTSVQETQYF.

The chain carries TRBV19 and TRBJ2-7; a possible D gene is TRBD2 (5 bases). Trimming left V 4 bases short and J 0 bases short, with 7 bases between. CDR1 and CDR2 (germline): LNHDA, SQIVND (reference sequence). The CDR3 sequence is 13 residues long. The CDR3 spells CASSNGVSYEQYF. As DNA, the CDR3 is TGTGCCAGTAGTAACGGGGTCTCCTACGAGCAGTACTTC. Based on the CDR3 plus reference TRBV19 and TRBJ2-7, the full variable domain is DGGITQSPKYLFRKEGQNVTLSCEQNLNHDAMYWYRQDPGQGLRLIYYSQIVNDFQKGDIAEGYSVSREKKESFPLTVTSAQKNPTAFYLCASSNGVSYEQYFGPGTRLTVT.

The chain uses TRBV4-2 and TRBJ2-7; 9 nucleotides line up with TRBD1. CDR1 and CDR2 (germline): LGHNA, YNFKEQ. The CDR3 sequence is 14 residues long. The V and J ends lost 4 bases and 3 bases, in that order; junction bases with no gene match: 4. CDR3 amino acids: CASSLRTGDYEQYF. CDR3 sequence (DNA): TGTGCCAGCAGCCTCCGGACAGGGGACTACGAGCAGTACTTC.

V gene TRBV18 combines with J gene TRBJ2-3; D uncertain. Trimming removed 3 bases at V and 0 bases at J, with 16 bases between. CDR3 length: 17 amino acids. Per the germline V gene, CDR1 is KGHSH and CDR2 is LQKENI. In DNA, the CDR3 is TGTGCCAGCTCACCCGTAGACGGAGCCTCTAGCACAGATACGCAGTATTTT. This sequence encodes CASSPVDGASSTDTQYF. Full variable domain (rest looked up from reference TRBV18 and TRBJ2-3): NAGVMQNPRHLVRRRGQEARLRCSPMKGHSHVYWYRQLPEEGLKFMVYLQKENIIDESGMPKERFSAEFPKEGPSILRIQQVVRGDSAAYFCASSPVDGASSTDTQYFGPGTRLTVL.

CDR3 sequence (DNA): TGCAGCGTTGAAGGGGGGAGGGGAGAAGATACGCAGTATTTT. Protein: CSVEGGRGEDTQYF. This chain connects TRBV29-1 to TRBJ2-3, with 7 bases that match TRBD2. The CDR3 is 14 amino acids. The V and J ends lost 1 base and 5 bases, in that order; junction bases with no gene match: 6. Germline-derived CDR1 and CDR2 are SQVTM and ANQGSEA.

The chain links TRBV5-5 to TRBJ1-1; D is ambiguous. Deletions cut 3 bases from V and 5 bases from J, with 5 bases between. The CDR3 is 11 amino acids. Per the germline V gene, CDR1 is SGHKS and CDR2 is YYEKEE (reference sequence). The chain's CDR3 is CASSWRTEAFF. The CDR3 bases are TGTGCCAGCAGCTGGAGGACTGAAGCTTTCTTT.

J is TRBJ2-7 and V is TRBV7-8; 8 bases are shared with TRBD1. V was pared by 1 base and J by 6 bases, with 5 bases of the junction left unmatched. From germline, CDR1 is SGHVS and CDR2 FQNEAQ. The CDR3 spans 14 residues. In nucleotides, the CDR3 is TGTGCCAGCAGCTTAGGGGCACAGGGGGGCGAGCAGTACTTC. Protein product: CASSLGAQGGEQYF.